The 30 T cell receptor beta chains presented below share a single source sample, sequenced in a study of T cell responses to AZD1222 COVID-19 vaccine. Assay used: immunoSEQ multiplex PCR; TCRdb lists only in-frame clones, some missing. The data contain around 160,000 clones, over 80% of them seen just once; the ten biggest clones take up about 3%. Sequencing used peripheral blood, obtained on day 0 of MenACWY control vaccination. Every receptor here comes from an adult in good health.

The rearrangement joins TRBV3-1 (or the pseudogene TRBV3-2) to TRBJ1-1, with D uncertain. The CDR3 runs 13 residues. V was clipped by 0 bases and J by 6 bases, with 8 bases between them. Germline-derived CDR1 and CDR2 are LGHDT and YNNKEL (reference sequence). The CDR3 spells CASSQDPQSEAFF. The CDR3, as DNA: TGTGCCAGCAGCCAAGATCCTCAATCTGAAGCTTTCTTT.

The chain carries TRBV28 and TRBJ1-1, with D unclear. Germline V gives CDR1 MDHEN, CDR2 SYDVKM. V was clipped by 2 bases and J by 7 bases, with 11 bases between them. This CDR3 spans 13 amino acids. The CDR3 here is CASSLLHASEAFF. DNA of the CDR3: TGTGCCAGCAGTTTACTCCACGCCAGTGAAGCTTTCTTT.

This clone was observed a handful of times. The genes are TRBV3-1 (or the pseudogene TRBV3-2) and TRBJ2-5; D gene uncertain. V lost 5 bases to trimming and J lost 5 bases, with 9 bases between them. Germline V lookup: CDR1 LGHDT, CDR2 YNNKEL (reference sequence). CDR3 length: 12 amino acids. This CDR3 reads CASSAVGETQYF. In nucleotides, the CDR3 is TGTGCCAGCAGCGCGGTGGGGGAGACCCAGTACTTC.

This clone has more than one count but fewer than ten. This chain joins TRBV4-2 and TRBJ1-5, with D unclear. CDR3 length: 15 residues. Germline lookup yields CDR1 LGHNA and CDR2 YNFKEQ. The germline V and J ends were trimmed by 4 bases and 5 bases, with 15 bases remaining between them. CDR3 in DNA: TGTGCCAGCAGCCCTTCACTAAACGGGGATCAGCCCCAGCATTTT. Its protein is CASSPSLNGDQPQHF.

The rearrangement uses TRBV4-2 and TRBJ2-7, with TRBD2 matching over 14 bases. The germline V gene has CDR1 LGHNA and CDR2 YNFKEQ. CDR3 length: 16 amino acids. V dropped 1 base and J dropped 4; count of bases not matched to a gene: 3. CDR3 coding DNA: TGTGCCAGCAGCCAAGGGGGGACTAGCGGGAGTTACGAGCAGTACTTC. Protein product: CASSQGGTSGSYEQYF.

The chain carries TRBV5-5 and TRBJ2-7; tentatively, D is TRBD2 (5 bases). CDR1 is SGHKS and CDR2 is YYEKEE in the germline V gene (reference sequence). The ends were cut back, 0 bases at V and 2 bases at J, with 12 bases in the middle. This CDR3 is 15 amino acids long. CDR3 protein: CASSLGASSTYEQYF. Written as DNA, the CDR3 is TGTGCCAGCAGCTTGGGAGCTAGCTCAACCTACGAGCAGTACTTC. Looking up the rest from reference TRBV5-5 and TRBJ2-7 gives the full variable domain: DAGVTQSPTHLIKTRGQQVTLRCSPISGHKSVSWYQQVLGQGPQFIFQYYEKEERGRGNFPDRFSARQFPNYSSELNVNALLLGDSALYLCASSLGASSTYEQYFGPGTRLTVT.

The chain combines TRBV28 with TRBJ1-4; 8 nucleotides line up with TRBD1. Germline V gene lookup returns CDR1 MDHEN and CDR2 SYDVKM. Trimming cost V 6 bases and J 2 bases; bases outside gene matches: 8. This CDR3 contains 16 residues. The CDR3 here is CASSQGQGGTNEKLFF. CDR3 DNA: TGTGCCAGCAGCCAAGGACAGGGCGGGACTAATGAAAAACTGTTTTTT.

The chain has TRBV6-6 and TRBJ1-1; TRBD1 matches at 10 bases. The CDR3 length is 17 residues. V gave up 5 bases and J gave up 1 base; unmatched junction bases: 10. Per germline, CDR1 MNHNY and CDR2 SVGAGI (reference sequence). The CDR3 reads CASSPTPGQGTNTEAFF. The CDR3 DNA follows: TGTGCCAGCAGTCCCACCCCGGGACAGGGGACGAACACTGAAGCTTTCTTT.

The gene calls are TRBV2 and TRBJ1-3; D ambiguous. This CDR3 comprises 14 residues. Trimming shortened V by 6 bases and J by 7 bases, and 16 bases separated the two germline ends. Germline CDR1 is SNHLY and CDR2 is FYNNEI. CDR3 nucleotides: TGTGCCAGCAGCCGAGGGTCTCTGTCCAACACCATATATTTT. Amino acid sequence: CASSRGSLSNTIYF.

With regard to this clone: Germline and junction disagree at one end, which may indicate a read error. This chain uses TRBV7-7 with TRBJ2-7; either TRBD1 or TRBD2 may supply D (5 bases each). Germline V lookup: CDR1 SSHAT, CDR2 FNYEAQ (reference sequence). The CDR3 spans 14 residues. CDR3 protein: CASSLGDGAYEQYF. In nucleotides, the CDR3 is TGTGCTAGCAGCTTAGGGGACGGAGCCTACGAGCAGTACTTC.

The V call is TRBV11-2, the J call TRBJ1-2, with unresolved D. The V end lost 5 bases, the J end lost 12 bases, and 22 bases lay between the germline ends. There are 14 residues in the CDR3. Germline V gene data show CDR1 as SGHAT and CDR2 as FQNNGV. The CDR3 is CASSPIRDTPFDTF. The DNA for the CDR3 is TGTGCCAGCAGCCCAATACGAGACACGCCGTTCGACACCTTC.

The chain recombines TRBV6-5 with TRBJ1-5; possibly TRBD1 for D (6 bases). Trimming left V 6 bases short and J 2 bases short, with 14 bases between. Germline CDR1 reads MNHEY; CDR2 reads SVGAGI. The CDR3 runs 15 residues. The CDR3 DNA reads as TGTGCCAGCAGGAGAACAGGGCCCGGCAATCAGCCCCAGCATTTT. Encoded protein: CASRRTGPGNQPQHF.

The chain couples TRBV10-3 to TRBJ2-5; tentative D call: TRBD2 (6 bases). Germline V gene sequence: CDR1 ENHRY, CDR2 SYGVKD. Trimming shortened V by 9 bases and J by 5 bases, and 16 bases separated the two germline ends. CDR3 length: 13 amino acids. CDR3 loop: CAIGTRPGETQYF. CDR3 bases: TGTGCCATTGGGACTCGGCCCGGTGAGACCCAGTACTTC.

Worth noting for this clone: The junction does not match germline at one end; this may be a read error. Written as DNA, the CDR3 is TGTGCCAGCGGTGAAGGATTCCCGGGGGAGACCCAGTACTTC. It translates to CASGEGFPGETQYF. The J gene is TRBJ2-5, the V gene TRBV2, with D tentatively TRBD2 (5 bases). This CDR3 has 14 residues. Germline V gene sequence: CDR1 SNHLY, CDR2 FYNNEI.

This clone appeared a single time. The V and J genes are TRBV25-1 and TRBJ2-7; the D gene could be TRBD1 or TRBD2 (5 bases each). This CDR3 spans 13 amino acids. Trimming removed 6 bases at V and 12 bases at J, with 21 bases between. Germline loops: CDR1 MGHDK, CDR2 SYGVNS. The CDR3, as DNA: TGTGCCAGCAGCGGTCCGGGACCCCAACCAATGTACTTC. Amino acids: CASSGPGPQPMYF.

The V and J genes are TRBV20-1 and TRBJ2-3; tentative D call: TRBD2 (5 bases). Trimming removed 6 bases at V and 2 bases at J, with 9 bases between. Germline CDR1 and CDR2: DFQATT and SNEGSKA (reference sequence). This CDR3 has 12 residues. In DNA form, the CDR3 reads TGCAGTGCCAGTAGCGACACAGATACGCAGTATTTT. This sequence encodes CSASSDTDTQYF.

Notes on this clone: Other DNA sequences of this sample code for an identical CDR3. The chain carries TRBV7-3 and TRBJ2-1, with D perhaps matching TRBD2 (6 bases). The CDR3 has 12 amino acids. CDR1 and CDR2 from the germline V gene are SGHTA and FQGTGA. V dropped 3 bases and J dropped 10 bases, with 10 bases sitting between them. This chain's CDR3 is CASSFGAGEQFF. As DNA, the CDR3 is TGTGCCAGCAGCTTTGGGGCGGGGGAGCAGTTCTTC.

The chain links TRBV5-1 to TRBJ2-1; 12 bases are a match to TRBD2. Germline lookup yields CDR1 SGHRS and CDR2 YFSETQ. Unmatched junction bases numbered 8, after V lost 3 bases and J lost 10 bases. This CDR3 region has 15 residues. Here the CDR3 DNA reads TGCGCCAGCAGCTCCCCGACTAGCGGGAGCGGGGAGCAGTTCTTC. Translated: CASSSPTSGSGEQFF. The full variable domain, rest sourced from reference TRBV5-1 and TRBJ2-1, is KAGVTQTPRYLIKTRGQQVTLSCSPISGHRSVSWYQQTPGQGLQFLFEYFSETQRNKGNFPGRFSGRQFSNSRSEMNVSTLELGDSALYLCASSSPTSGSGEQFFGPGTRLTVL.

The rearrangement links TRBV27 to TRBJ2-1; 9 nucleotides agree with TRBD2. The length of the CDR3 is 13 residues. Germline V lookup: CDR1 MNHEY, CDR2 SMNVEV (reference sequence). The trim removed 9 bases at V and 4 bases at J, leaving 4 bases unmatched. The CDR3, as DNA: TGTGCCAGATTAGCGGGAGCATACAATGAGCAGTTCTTC. It is translated as CARLAGAYNEQFF.

V usage is TRBV10-1 and J usage is TRBJ2-6; D call uncertain. Trimming left V 9 bases short and J 4 bases short, with 10 bases between. The germline gives CDR1 WNHNN, CDR2 SYGVQD (reference sequence). The CDR3 loop spans 13 amino acids. The CDR3 loop reads CASSTTGANVLTF. DNA of the CDR3: TGCGCCAGTTCGACGACCGGGGCCAACGTCCTGACTTTC.

The chain uses TRBV28 and TRBJ2-1, with D possibly being TRBD2 (6 bases). The V end was cut by 3 bases, the J end by 8 bases, with 11 bases between. This CDR3 comprises 13 residues. Germline CDR1 MDHEN, CDR2 SYDVKM. CDR3 DNA: TGTGCCAGCAGTTTGGGGACTCAGGATGAGCAGTTCTTC. Its protein product is CASSLGTQDEQFF.

This chain connects TRBV5-6 to TRBJ1-2; TRBD1 is a possible D gene (5 bases). Trimming removed 0 bases at V and 6 bases at J, with 9 bases between. Germline values: CDR1 SGHDT, CDR2 YYEEEE. The CDR3 has 13 amino acids. In nucleotides, the CDR3 is TGTGCCAGCAGCTTGGGGGGGACGGATGGCTACACCTTC. Amino acid sequence: CASSLGGTDGYTF.

The chain links TRBV11-1 to TRBJ2-3, with 11 bases that match TRBD2. The CDR3 has 16 residues. V was pared by 5 bases and J by 3 bases, with 7 bases of the junction left unmatched. Germline V gives CDR1 SGHAT, CDR2 FQDESV (reference sequence). The CDR3 sequence: CASSPLAGGRTDTQYF. CDR3 coding DNA: TGTGCCAGCAGCCCTCTAGCGGGGGGTCGAACAGATACGCAGTATTTT.

The chain joins TRBV5-1 to TRBJ1-2; D is unclear. CDR1 and CDR2 (germline): SGHRS, YFSETQ. Trimming removed 0 bases at V and 8 bases at J, with 14 bases between. The CDR3 extends over 14 amino acids. This chain's CDR3 is CASSLGSTNDGYTF. In DNA form, the CDR3 reads TGCGCCAGCAGCTTGGGGTCCACCAACGACGGCTACACCTTC.

The rearrangement links TRBV9 to TRBJ1-1; a possible D gene is TRBD1 (6 bases). V dropped 2 bases and J dropped 0 bases, with 11 bases sitting between them. The germline gives CDR1 SGDLS, CDR2 YYNGEE. There are 15 residues in the CDR3. The chain's CDR3 is CASSVGHSMNTEAFF. The CDR3 nucleotides are TGTGCCAGCAGCGTGGGACATTCCATGAACACTGAAGCTTTCTTT.

This clone was recorded a few times. V is TRBV3-1 (or the pseudogene TRBV3-2) and J is TRBJ1-2; no reliable D call. This CDR3 has 15 amino acids. Germline CDR1 reads LGHDT; CDR2 reads YNNKEL (reference sequence). V lost 4 bases and J lost 7, with 19 bases in between. In DNA form, the CDR3 reads TGTGCCAGCAGCCCACAAGCCCGCGCCAGATCTGGCTACACCTTC. Protein sequence: CASSPQARARSGYTF.

The J gene is TRBJ2-6, the V gene TRBV18; 7 nucleotides agree with TRBD1. The ends lost 3 bases at V and 0 bases at J; junction bases unmatched: 8. Germline CDR1 and CDR2: KGHSH and LQKENI. This CDR3 contains 18 residues. In DNA, the CDR3 is TGTGCCAGCTCACCCCGCAGGGGGAGTTACTCTGGGGCCAACGTCCTGACTTTC. Its protein product is CASSPRRGSYSGANVLTF. The complete variable domain, with remaining parts taken from reference TRBV18 and TRBJ2-6, reads NAGVMQNPRHLVRRRGQEARLRCSPMKGHSHVYWYRQLPEEGLKFMVYLQKENIIDESGMPKERFSAEFPKEGPSILRIQQVVRGDSAAYFCASSPRRGSYSGANVLTFGAGSRLTVL.

The chain combines TRBV6-6 with TRBJ1-1, with a weak D call TRBD1 (5 bases). The CDR3 runs 14 residues. Germline assignment: CDR1 MNHNY and CDR2 SVGAGI (reference sequence). Trimming removed 7 bases from V and 4 bases from J, with 16 bases in between. CDR3 sequence reads: CASNIGGKGTEAFF. For the CDR3, the DNA is TGTGCCAGCAACATCGGGGGGAAGGGCACTGAAGCTTTCTTT.

The genes are TRBV28 and TRBJ2-2, with D possibly TRBD2 on 7 matching bases. Germline CDR1 reads MDHEN; CDR2 reads SYDVKM. The length of the CDR3 is 16 residues. The V gene lost 9 bases and the J gene lost 4 bases, with 21 bases spanning the gap. The CDR3 nucleotides read TGTGCCAGTTTCCCGGGGAGGGGGGCGGTCACCGGGGAGCTGTTTTTT. Residues: CASFPGRGAVTGELFF.

This clone was seen a few times. The chain joins TRBV5-1 to TRBJ1-5; D gene unclear. The CDR3 runs 13 residues. The V gene lost 0 bases and the J gene lost 6 bases, with 7 bases spanning the gap. Germline V gene sequence: CDR1 SGHRS, CDR2 YFSETQ. As DNA, the CDR3 is TGCGCCAGCAGCTTGGAAGGTACTCAGCCCCAGCATTTT. Protein product: CASSLEGTQPQHF.